A single sample is the source of the 9 T cell receptor beta chains below, sequenced in a study of shared clonotypes between healthy human individuals. Repertoires were generated with immunoSEQ multiplex PCR, while TCRdb's copy carries only in-frame clones and drops some. The sample carries 2 million to 2.5 million clones, 85% to 95% recorded once. The sample was naive CD4+ T cells sorted from blood. The subset: CD45RA+ positively selected. The receptors originated from a man aged 18 to 29 in good health.

The chain joins TRBV4-2 to TRBJ1-6; TRBD1 is a possible D gene (6 bases). Germline V gene data show CDR1 as LGHNA and CDR2 as YNFKEQ. V shed 1 base and J shed 7 bases, with 14 bases lying between them. The CDR3 spans 16 residues. CDR3 amino acids: CASSQAGGASNSPLHF. CDR3 in DNA: TGTGCCAGCAGCCAAGCCGGGGGCGCCTCCAATTCACCCCTCCACTTT.

This chain joins TRBV7-2 and TRBJ1-2; 8 bases map to TRBD1. CDR3 length: 15 amino acids. J gave up 0 bases and V 3 bases, and 3 bases lay outside the gene matches. Germline assignment: CDR1 SGHTA and CDR2 FQGNSA. The CDR3 coding sequence is TGTGCCAGCAGCTTTCAGACAGGGGCTAACTATGGCTACACCTTC. Translated, it gives CASSFQTGANYGYTF.

The CDR3 DNA sequence: TGCGCCAGCAGCTTTATGGGGGGCGCCCCCTACAATGAGCAGTTCTTC. Protein: CASSFMGGAPYNEQFF. The chain employs TRBV5-1 and TRBJ2-1, with D perhaps being TRBD1 or TRBD2 (6 bases each). Trimming shortened V by 2 bases and J by 2 bases, and 14 bases separated the two germline ends. CDR1 SGHRS and CDR2 YFSETQ come from the germline V gene. The CDR3 is made up of 16 amino acids.

The rearrangement uses TRBV2 and TRBJ2-3; D gene ambiguous. The CDR3 is made up of 14 amino acids. Germline CDR1 and CDR2: SNHLY and FYNNEI. With 7 bases removed from V and 4 bases from J, the gap between germline ends came to 15 bases. The chain's CDR3 is CASITNGFADTQYF. The CDR3 bases are TGTGCCAGCATCACGAACGGGTTTGCAGATACGCAGTATTTT.

The chain uses TRBV27 and TRBJ2-7; 10 bases are shared with TRBD2. This CDR3 is built from 15 residues. J lost 2 bases, V lost 6 bases, and 7 bases had no gene match. Per the germline V gene, CDR1 is MNHEY and CDR2 is SMNVEV (reference sequence). In nucleotides, the CDR3 is TGTGCCAGCAGAGACCGGCTAGCGGGAGCCTACGAGCAGTACTTC. Translating it yields CASRDRLAGAYEQYF.

This chain links TRBV5-6 with TRBJ1-2, with 9 bases lining up with TRBD1. This CDR3 comprises 14 residues. Per the germline V gene, CDR1 is SGHDT and CDR2 is YYEEEE. Trimming removed 2 bases from V and 8 bases from J; junction bases left unmatched: 7. CDR3 nucleotides: TGTGCCAGCAGCTTAGGGGACAGGGCGGAGGGCTACACCTTC. This gives the protein CASSLGDRAEGYTF.

This rearrangement joins TRBV6-5 to TRBJ1-6; D is uncertain. The CDR3 has 14 amino acids. CDR1 MNHEY and CDR2 SVGAGI come from the germline V gene. Trimming took 6 bases from V and 3 from J, leaving 9 bases between them. The CDR3 loop reads CASSMGRYNSPLHF. The CDR3, as DNA: TGTGCCAGCAGCATGGGTCGCTATAATTCACCCCTCCACTTT.

For the CDR3, the DNA is TGTGCCAGCCGATCAGGGGGAGATAGCAATCAGCCCCAGCATTTT. Its translation: CASRSGGDSNQPQHF. V is TRBV6-6 and J is TRBJ1-5; 7 bases are shared with TRBD1. The CDR3 is 15 residues long. V gave up 8 bases and J gave up 0 bases; unmatched junction bases: 7. Germline CDR1 and CDR2: MNHNY and SVGAGI (reference sequence).

V gene TRBV9 combines with J gene TRBJ1-2; 10 bases align to TRBD1. Germline loops: CDR1 SGDLS, CDR2 YYNGEE. The J segment lost 6 bases and the V segment lost 4 bases, leaving 9 bases of the junction unmatched. The CDR3 runs to 15 residues. DNA of the CDR3: TGTGCCAGCAGCCCACGACAGGGGGCGCGTAATGGCTACACCTTC. Amino acid sequence: CASSPRQGARNGYTF.